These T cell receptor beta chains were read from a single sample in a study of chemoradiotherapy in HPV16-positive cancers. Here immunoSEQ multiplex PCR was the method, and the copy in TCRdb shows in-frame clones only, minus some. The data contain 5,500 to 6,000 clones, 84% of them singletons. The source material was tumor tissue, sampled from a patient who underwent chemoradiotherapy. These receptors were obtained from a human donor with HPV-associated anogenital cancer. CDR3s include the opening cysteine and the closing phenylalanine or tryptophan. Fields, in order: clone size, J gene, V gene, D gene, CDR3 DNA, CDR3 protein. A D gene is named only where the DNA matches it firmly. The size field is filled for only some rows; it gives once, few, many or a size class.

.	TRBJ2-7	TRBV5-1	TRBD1	TGCGCCAGCAGCTTGGTGGGGGGGACAGGGGGCTCCGAGCAGTACTTC	CASSLVGGTGGSEQYF
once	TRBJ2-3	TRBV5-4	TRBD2	TGTGCCAGCACCCTCGACGGGGGGGCCAACACAGATACGCAGTATTTT	CASTLDGGANTDTQYF
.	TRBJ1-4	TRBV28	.	TGTGCCAGCAGCCCCAATGAGGGAACCAGAAAACTGTTTTTT	CASSPNEGTRKLFF
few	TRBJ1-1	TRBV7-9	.	TGTGCCAGCAGCTTAGGCCCAGGGGAAGCTTTCTTT	CASSLGPGEAFF
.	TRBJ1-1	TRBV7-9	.	TGTGCCAGCAGCCTAATTGAAGCCGGGGAAGCTTTCTTT	CASSLIEAGEAFF
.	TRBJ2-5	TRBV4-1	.	TGCGCCAGCAGCCGGCAGGGTGGAGAGACCCAGTACTTC	CASSRQGGETQYF
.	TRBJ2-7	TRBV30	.	TGTGCCTGGAGTACAGGGTTACCCTACGAGCAGTACTTC	CAWSTGLPYEQYF
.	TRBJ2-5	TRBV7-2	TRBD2	TGTGCCAGCAGCTTAGCCAGCGGGGGGCCTCAAGAGACCCAGTACTTC	CASSLASGGPQETQYF
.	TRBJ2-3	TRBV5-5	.	TGTGCCAGCAGCTTAAGACAAATCACAGATACGCAGTATTTT	CASSLRQITDTQYF
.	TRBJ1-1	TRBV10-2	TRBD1	TGCGCCAGCAGTTCTCAAACAGGGGAAGAAGCTTTCTTT	CASSSQTGEEAFF
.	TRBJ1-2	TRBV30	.	TGTGCCTGGAGTAGGGACGATGGCTACACCTTC	CAWSRDDGYTF
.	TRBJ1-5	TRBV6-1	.	TGTGCCAGCAGTGGCCACTATAGCAATCAGCCCCAGCATTTT	CASSGHYSNQPQHF
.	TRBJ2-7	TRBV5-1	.	TGCGCCAGCAGCTTGGCCTCGGGGACCCCACTCGAGCAGTACTTC	CASSLASGTPLEQYF
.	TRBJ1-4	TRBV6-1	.	TGTGCCAGCAACGAGGGGGGGGGTAATGAAAAACTGTTTTTT	CASNEGGGNEKLFF
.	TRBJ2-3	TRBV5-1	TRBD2	TGCGCCAGCAGCTCAGGACTAGCGGGGGGCACCACAGATACGCAGTATTTT	CASSSGLAGGTTDTQYF
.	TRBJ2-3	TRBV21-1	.	TGTGCCAGCAGCAAGGTGCGCTATTACACAGATACGCAGTATTTT	CASSKVRYYTDTQYF
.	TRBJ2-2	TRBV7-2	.	TGTGCCAGCAGCTTAGGTTTAAACACCGGGGAGCTGTTTTTT	CASSLGLNTGELFF
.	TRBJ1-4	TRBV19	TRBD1	TGTGCCAGTAGTTCCTACGACAGGGGGCTTGAAAAACTGTTTTTT	CASSSYDRGLEKLFF
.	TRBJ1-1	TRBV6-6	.	TGTGCCAGCAGCCATTCTGAGGGTTGGCGGGAAGCTTTCTTT	CASSHSEGWREAFF
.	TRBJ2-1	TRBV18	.	TGTGCCAGCTCACCGCCCAACAATGAGCAGTTCTTC	CASSPPNNEQFF
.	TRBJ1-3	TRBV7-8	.	TGTGCCAGCAGCCCACGGGTTGATTTTTCTGGAAACACCATATATTTT	CASSPRVDFSGNTIYF
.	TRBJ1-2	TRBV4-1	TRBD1	TGCGCCAGCAGCCAAGATCAGGGGACAGGGGTCTATGGCTACACCTTC	CASSQDQGTGVYGYTF